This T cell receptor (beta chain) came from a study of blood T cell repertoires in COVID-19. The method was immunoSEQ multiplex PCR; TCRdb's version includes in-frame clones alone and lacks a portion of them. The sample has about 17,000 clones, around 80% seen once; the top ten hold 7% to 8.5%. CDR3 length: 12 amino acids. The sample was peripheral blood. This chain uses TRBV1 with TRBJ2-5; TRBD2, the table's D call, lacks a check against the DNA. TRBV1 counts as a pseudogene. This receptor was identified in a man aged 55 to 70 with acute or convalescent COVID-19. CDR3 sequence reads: CTSSQAGETQYF. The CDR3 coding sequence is TGCACCAGCAGCCAAGCGGGGGAGACCCAGTACTTC.